This TCR beta chain comes out of a study of cytomegalovirus exposure and HLA in healthy donors. About this clone itself: Its target is not known.

There were likely unrecorded immune exposures, though donors were nominally healthy when sampled. V trimming: 3 bases; J trimming: 3 bases; junction bases outside the gene matches: 12. Germline V gene lookup returns CDR1 SGDLS and CDR2 YYNGEE. CDR3 length: 17 residues. Study-wide results and limits: Sequencing had likely introduced a cluster of highly shared sequence variants as an artifact. The authors later found most CMV-associated TCR beta chains appeared HLA-restricted. Researchers reportedly found TCR beta sequences accurately predicted most subjects' HLA-A and HLA-B alleles.

In the PCR, 60 Vbeta and 13 Jbeta primers were used. TCRdb's copy holds only in-frame clones and misses some; the assay was immunoSEQ multiplex PCR. The data contain about 200,000 clones, over 65% of them singletons. What was sequenced was PBMCs. The chain couples TRBV9 to TRBJ2-1; 7 bases fit TRBD2. The TCR sequence derives from a woman aged 25-40 years in good health and CMV-seronegative. The CDR3 DNA is TGTGCCAGCAGCGCGGGAGTTCTGCGGGAGTACTACAATGAGCAGTTCTTC. It specifies CASSAGVLREYYNEQFF.